A selection of T cell receptor beta chains follows, all from one sample in a study of T cell clonotyping in hematopoietic cell transplantation. Profiled with immunoSEQ multiplex PCR; TCRdb holds only in-frame clones, not every one. The table records some 9,100 clones, roughly 76% of them present only once. Sequences were derived from peripheral blood mononuclear cells, sampled 180 days after allogeneic stem cell transplant. These TCRs come from a female patient aged 50-59 years who had an allogeneic stem cell transplant from an unrelated donor, so the T cells may come from the graft donor. Some clones in this sample may be carry-over from other donors' samples. Both conserved end residues are trimmed from each CDR3. Rows give clone size only sometimes, using once, few, many, or a class for an expanded clone.

j_call clone_size v_call cdr3_length cdr3_aa
TRBJ1-1 NA TRBV9 12 ASSVGSVATEAF
TRBJ2-3 NA TRBV9 13 ASSVGEGVTDTQY
TRBJ2-7 once TRBV29-1 13 SVVDPSTSFYEQY
TRBJ1-1 NA TRBV6-6 12 ASSYSEGNGEAF
TRBJ2-1 once TRBV5-1 13 ASRKQPSSYNEQF
TRBJ2-7 once TRBV29-1 11 SADSASSYEQY
TRBJ2-7 NA TRBV19 13 ASTPKFGGGYEQY
TRBJ1-5 NA TRBV25-1 11 AGSEFGNQPQH
TRBJ1-5 NA TRBV11-2 12 ASSSGVRYQPQH
TRBJ2-7 NA TRBV21-1 10 ASSKTKYEQY
TRBJ1-5 once TRBV30 14 AYGTGRNLRDQPQH
TRBJ2-3 NA TRBV5-1 13 ASSNAGRDTDTQY
TRBJ2-1 NA TRBV6-1 11 ASSTRGGNEQF
TRBJ1-1 NA TRBV7-9 12 ASSLGTGTTEAF
TRBJ1-2 NA TRBV18 11 ASSPTLNYGYT
TRBJ2-3 NA TRBV5-1 14 VSSTSGTLSTDTQY
TRBJ2-3 NA TRBV27 12 ASSLSGTTDTQY
TRBJ2-7 once TRBV19 9 ASSFNYEQY
TRBJ2-7 NA TRBV6-5 11 ASSPGPLYEQY
TRBJ1-2 NA TRBV28 9 ASSAGDGYT
TRBJ2-7 medium-sized TRBV19 12 ASSIGLNSYEQY
TRBJ2-7 NA TRBV4-2 13 ASSQWGGTYDEQY
TRBJ2-7 NA TRBV4-2 11 ASSQAANYEQY
TRBJ1-1 NA TRBV10-3 11 AILGQGEAEAF
TRBJ1-1 NA TRBV11-3 15 ASSLEVPWQKKTEAF
TRBJ2-6 NA TRBV7-8 14 ASSLETGAGANVLT
TRBJ2-7 NA TRBV27 11 ASRYLSSYEQY
TRBJ2-7 NA TRBV5-4 12 ASSLGRVSYEQY
TRBJ2-5 few TRBV27 10 ASSRTGVEQY
TRBJ2-7 NA TRBV4-3 13 ASSLSQAKSYEQY
TRBJ1-2 NA TRBV4-1 14 ASSRGVRTGDYGYT
TRBJ1-1 few TRBV5-8 12 ASSLGTGRTEAF
TRBJ1-5 NA TRBV28 13 ASRLDRGYIQPQH
TRBJ1-5 few TRBV10-3 12 AISERNSNQPQH
TRBJ1-1 NA TRBV29-1 13 SVAGQGGGLTEAF
TRBJ2-7 NA TRBV7-9 13 ASSGPGTEAYEQY
TRBJ2-1 NA TRBV27 14 ASSPRTGRKVNEQF
TRBJ2-1 NA TRBV28 14 ASSSPGAEVYNEQF
TRBJ1-5 few TRBV30 11 AWSDRGDQPQH
TRBJ2-5 few TRBV2 14 ASSESEESAQETQY
TRBJ2-7 NA TRBV19 11 ASSPPFRGEQY
TRBJ2-3 NA TRBV4-1 13 ASRPAGGQEDTQY
TRBJ2-5 NA TRBV27 11 ASSLRFRETQY
TRBJ2-3 NA TRBV5-4 14 ASTLGGGPSQDTQY
TRBJ2-7 NA TRBV28 11 ASSSASSYEQY
TRBJ2-7 NA TRBV7-2 14 ASSLGRGQFSYEQY
TRBJ2-3 NA TRBV5-4 13 ASSEGLAGVNTQY